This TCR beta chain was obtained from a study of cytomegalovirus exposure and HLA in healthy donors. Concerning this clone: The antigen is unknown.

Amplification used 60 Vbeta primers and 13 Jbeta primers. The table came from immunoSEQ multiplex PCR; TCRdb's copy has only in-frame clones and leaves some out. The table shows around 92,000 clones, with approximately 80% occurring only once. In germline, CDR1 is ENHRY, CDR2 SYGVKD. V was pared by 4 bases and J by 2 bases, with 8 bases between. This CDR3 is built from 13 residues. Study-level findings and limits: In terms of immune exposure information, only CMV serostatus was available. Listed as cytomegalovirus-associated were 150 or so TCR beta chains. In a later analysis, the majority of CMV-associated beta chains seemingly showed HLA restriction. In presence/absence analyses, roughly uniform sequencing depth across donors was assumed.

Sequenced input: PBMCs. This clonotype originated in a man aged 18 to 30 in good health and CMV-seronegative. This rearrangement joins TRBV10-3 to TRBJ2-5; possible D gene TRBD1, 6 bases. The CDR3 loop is CAISGTVQETQYF. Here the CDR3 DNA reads TGTGCCATCAGTGGGACAGTACAAGAGACCCAGTACTTC.